This T cell receptor beta chain originates from a study of blood T cells in healthy people across ages. Overall study context: The template switching approach captured approximately one barcoded beta molecule for every two T cells. Study outcomes and limitations: Long-lived and aged donors differed, with more naive CD4+ cells and higher diversity in the long-lived.

For the second PCR, which ran for 7 to 11 cycles, a sample-barcoded 5' primer and a J-beta primer mix were used. One entry per CDR3 protein, called by TCRdb with MiXCR from the 5' RACE reads. The sample comprises under 2,000,000 distinct CDR3 sequences, about 50% of which are singletons, and around 2.1% rests with the top ten. Germline trimming cut 0 bases from V and 6 bases from J; bases unmatched to any gene: 6. Germline V lookup: CDR1 MNHEY, CDR2 SVGAGI. The length of the CDR3 is 16 residues. This clonotype turned up a few times. Its antigen is undetermined. The genes are TRBV6-5 and TRBJ2-3; 10 bases are a match to TRBD2. The sample taken for sequencing was blood. The sequence came from a woman in her 40s in good health. CDR3 nucleotide sequence: TGTGCCAGCAGTTACTCAAGCGGGGGGGCAGGTGATACGCAGTATTTT. Its translation: CASSYSSGGAGDTQYF.